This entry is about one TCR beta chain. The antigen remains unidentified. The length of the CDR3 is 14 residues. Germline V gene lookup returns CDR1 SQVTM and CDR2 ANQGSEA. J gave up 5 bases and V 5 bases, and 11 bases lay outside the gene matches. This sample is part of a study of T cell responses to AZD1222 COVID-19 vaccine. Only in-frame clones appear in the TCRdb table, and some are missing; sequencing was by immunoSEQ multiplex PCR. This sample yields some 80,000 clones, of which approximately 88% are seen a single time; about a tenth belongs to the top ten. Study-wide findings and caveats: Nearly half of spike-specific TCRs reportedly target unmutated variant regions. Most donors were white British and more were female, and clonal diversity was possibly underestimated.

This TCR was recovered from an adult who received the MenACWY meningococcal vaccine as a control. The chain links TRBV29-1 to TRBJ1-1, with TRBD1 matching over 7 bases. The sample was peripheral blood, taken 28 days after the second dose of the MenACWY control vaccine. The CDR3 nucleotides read TGCAGCGTTTCGCCGACAGGGTGGAAAACTGAAGCTTTCTTT. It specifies CSVSPTGWKTEAFF.